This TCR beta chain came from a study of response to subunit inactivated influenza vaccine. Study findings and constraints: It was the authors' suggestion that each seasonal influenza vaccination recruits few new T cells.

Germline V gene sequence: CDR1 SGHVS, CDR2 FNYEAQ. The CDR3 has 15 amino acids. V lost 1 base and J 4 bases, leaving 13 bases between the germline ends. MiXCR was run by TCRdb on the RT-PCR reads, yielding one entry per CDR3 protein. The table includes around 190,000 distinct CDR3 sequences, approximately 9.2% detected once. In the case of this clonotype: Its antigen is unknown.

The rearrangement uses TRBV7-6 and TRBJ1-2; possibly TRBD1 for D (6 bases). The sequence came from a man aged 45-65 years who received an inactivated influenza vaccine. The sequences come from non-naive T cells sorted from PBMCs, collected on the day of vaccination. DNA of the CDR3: TGTGCCAGCAGCTTAGTCGCAGGGGTGGGCTATGGCTACACCTTC. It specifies CASSLVAGVGYGYTF.